These 16 T cell receptor beta chains share one sample of origin, sequenced in a study of tumour-infiltrating T cells in Burkitt lymphoma. Clones were sequenced by immunoSEQ multiplex PCR, and TCRdb holds only the in-frame ones, with some missing. This sample has about 14,000 clones, with roughly 77% found just once. Input material: tumor tissue. Receptor source: a human donor with diffuse large B-cell lymphoma.

This chain connects TRBV5-4 to TRBJ2-7; D is undetermined. Trimming cost V 2 bases and J 0 bases, with 9 bases left between them. The CDR3 contains 14 residues. Germline V CDR1 and CDR2: SGHNT, YYREEE (reference sequence). This CDR3 reads CASSLMADSYEQYF. The CDR3 DNA is TGTGCCAGCAGCTTAATGGCAGACTCCTACGAGCAGTACTTC. The variable domain in full, with the rest retrieved from reference TRBV5-4 and TRBJ2-7, is ETGVTQSPTHLIKTRGQQVTLRCSSQSGHNTVSWYQQALGQGPQFIFQYYREEENGRGNFPPRFSGLQFPNYSSELNVNALELDDSALYLCASSLMADSYEQYFGPGTRLTVT.

This clone turned up a few times. The J gene is TRBJ1-2, the V gene TRBV4-1; no reliable D call. The length of the CDR3 is 15 residues. CDR1 is MGHRA, CDR2 YSYEKL, per germline. V was cut by 1 base and J by 4 bases, with 13 bases left in between. The CDR3 is CASSQGPFYSYGYTF. CDR3 sequence (DNA): TGCGCCAGCAGCCAAGGCCCGTTTTACAGCTATGGCTACACCTTC.

This clone turned up a few times. The CDR3 protein is CASSPYSGLSGANVLTF. The CDR3 region has the DNA TGTGCCAGCAGCCCGTACTCAGGGTTGAGTGGGGCCAACGTCCTGACTTTC. The genes are TRBV7-9 and TRBJ2-6; tentatively, D is TRBD1 (5 bases). The CDR3 totals 17 residues. Deletions cut 5 bases from V and 3 bases from J, with 17 bases between. Germline CDR1 and CDR2: SEHNR and FQNEAQ (reference sequence).

The chain combines TRBV29-1 with TRBJ2-7, with D maybe TRBD2 (6 bases). There are 13 residues in the CDR3. V lost 6 bases, J lost 2 bases, and 14 bases lay in between. CDR1 SQVTM and CDR2 ANQGSEA come from the germline V gene. The CDR3 DNA is TGCAGCGTCGCCGGGACTGGTGCCTACGAGCAGTACTTC. It encodes CSVAGTGAYEQYF.

The V call is TRBV5-5, the J call TRBJ2-7; 8 bases agree with TRBD2. This CDR3 has 15 amino acids. The V segment lost 5 bases and the J segment 1 base; nucleotides outside the gene matches: 8. In germline, CDR1 is SGHKS, CDR2 YYEKEE (reference sequence). CDR3 sequence: CASSPLAGRSYEQYV. CDR3 coding DNA: TGTGCCAGCAGTCCTCTAGCGGGCAGGTCCTACGAGCAGTACGTC.

The V gene is TRBV4-2, the J gene TRBJ2-7; 12 bases match TRBD2. With V trimmed by 0 bases and J by 3 bases, 6 bases remained unmatched. This CDR3 is 17 amino acids long. From germline, CDR1 is LGHNA and CDR2 YNFKEQ. CDR3 sequence: CASSQDPLAGGHYEQYF. In DNA form, the CDR3 reads TGTGCCAGCAGCCAAGATCCCCTAGCGGGAGGGCACTACGAGCAGTACTTC.

This clone is termed medium-sized. The V call is TRBV5-5, the J call TRBJ2-7, with a weak D call TRBD2 (5 bases). There are 13 residues in the CDR3. Germline V CDR1 and CDR2: SGHKS, YYEKEE (reference sequence). V was cut by 4 bases and J by 3 bases, with 11 bases left in between. CDR3 DNA: TGTGCCAGCAGCCCCTTGAGGGACTACGAGCAGTACTTC. It translates to CASSPLRDYEQYF.

Relative to its sample, this clone is medium-sized. This chain connects TRBV6-6 to TRBJ1-4; 8 positions agree with TRBD1. This CDR3 is 14 amino acids long. Trimming at V came to 6 bases and at J to 8 bases, leaving 8 bases not matched to a gene. The V gene's germline CDR1 is MNHNY and CDR2 SVGAGI (reference sequence). CDR3 DNA: TGTGCCAGCAGGGAGACAGGGGTAGGCGAAAAACTGTTTTTT. Translated: CASRETGVGEKLFF.

This clone occurred once. This chain joins TRBV5-3 and TRBJ2-2; D is possibly TRBD2 (6 bases). TRBV5-3 is marked as an open reading frame, function uncertain. Between the trimmed V and J ends, which lost 4 bases and 4 bases, there was a span of 26 bases. CDR3 length: 19 residues. The CDR3: CARSITRAGGPEGTGELFF. CDR3 coding DNA: TGTGCCAGAAGCATAACACGGGCTGGAGGGCCGGAAGGCACCGGGGAGCTGTTTTTT.

This clone was picked up a small number of times. The V call is TRBV7-2, the J call TRBJ1-5, with D maybe TRBD1 (6 bases). Deletions cut 5 bases from V and 3 bases from J, with 14 bases between. Germline V gives CDR1 SGHTA, CDR2 FQGNSA. The CDR3 sequence is 15 residues long. The CDR3, as DNA: TGTGCCAGCAGCCAGCCCGGACAGTACAATCAGCCCCAGCATTTT. Translated: CASSQPGQYNQPQHF.

This clone showed up just once. The rearrangement joins TRBV19 to TRBJ1-5; 7 bases match TRBD1. This CDR3 has 14 amino acids. Looked up from germline, CDR1 is LNHDA and CDR2 is SQIVND (reference sequence). J was trimmed by 5 bases and V by 6 bases; bases with no gene match: 7. CDR3: CASSMDRTDQPQHF. CDR3 nucleotides: TGTGCCAGTAGCATGGACAGGACTGATCAGCCCCAGCATTTT.

The chain recombines TRBV9 with TRBJ1-1; D is possibly TRBD1 (5 bases). Germline CDR1 reads SGDLS; CDR2 reads YYNGEE. The CDR3 is 16 residues long. The germline V and J ends were trimmed by 2 bases and 0 bases, with 14 bases remaining between them. The CDR3, as DNA: TGTGCCAGCAGCGTTGGACTGGGACGGGTGAACACTGAAGCTTTCTTT. Encoded protein: CASSVGLGRVNTEAFF.

The sample holds a few counts of this clone. The chain combines TRBV18 with TRBJ1-2; 10 bases line up with TRBD1. The CDR3 has 16 amino acids. The junction had 6 bases not matched to a gene; V was cut back by 4 bases and J by 1 base. Germline V gives CDR1 KGHSH, CDR2 LQKENI. CDR3 amino acids: CASSLRQGALNYGYTF. The CDR3 DNA is TGTGCCAGCTCACTTCGACAGGGGGCCCTTAACTATGGCTACACCTTC. The whole variable domain, remainder taken from reference TRBV18 and TRBJ1-2, is NAGVMQNPRHLVRRRGQEARLRCSPMKGHSHVYWYRQLPEEGLKFMVYLQKENIIDESGMPKERFSAEFPKEGPSILRIQQVVRGDSAAYFCASSLRQGALNYGYTFGSGTRLTVV.

V is TRBV4-1 and J is TRBJ2-2; 15 nucleotides align to TRBD2. Trimming cost V 4 bases and J 3 bases; bases outside gene matches: 9. Germline CDR1 and CDR2: MGHRA and YSYEKL. CDR3 length: 19 residues. The chain's CDR3 is CASSPIGTSGRPYTGELFF. In nucleotides, the CDR3 is TGCGCCAGCAGCCCGATCGGGACTAGCGGGAGGCCATACACCGGGGAGCTGTTTTTT.

The J gene is TRBJ1-1, the V gene TRBV9; tentative D call: TRBD1 (6 bases). Deletions cut 7 bases from V and 1 base from J, with 14 bases between. In germline, CDR1 is SGDLS, CDR2 YYNGEE. This CDR3 is built from 14 residues. Written as DNA, the CDR3 is TGTGCCAGCTCCGGGGGGGGCCGGAACACTGAAGCTTTCTTT. It translates to CASSGGGRNTEAFF.

The chain couples TRBV7-8 to TRBJ2-7, with TRBD2 matching over 10 bases. Germline values: CDR1 SGHVS, CDR2 FQNEAQ. The junction had 10 bases not matched to a gene; V was cut back by 4 bases and J by 7 bases. The CDR3 runs 15 residues. This chain's CDR3 is CASSSERGGRQEQYF. CDR3 DNA: TGTGCCAGCAGCTCCGAGCGGGGGGGGAGACAGGAGCAGTACTTC.